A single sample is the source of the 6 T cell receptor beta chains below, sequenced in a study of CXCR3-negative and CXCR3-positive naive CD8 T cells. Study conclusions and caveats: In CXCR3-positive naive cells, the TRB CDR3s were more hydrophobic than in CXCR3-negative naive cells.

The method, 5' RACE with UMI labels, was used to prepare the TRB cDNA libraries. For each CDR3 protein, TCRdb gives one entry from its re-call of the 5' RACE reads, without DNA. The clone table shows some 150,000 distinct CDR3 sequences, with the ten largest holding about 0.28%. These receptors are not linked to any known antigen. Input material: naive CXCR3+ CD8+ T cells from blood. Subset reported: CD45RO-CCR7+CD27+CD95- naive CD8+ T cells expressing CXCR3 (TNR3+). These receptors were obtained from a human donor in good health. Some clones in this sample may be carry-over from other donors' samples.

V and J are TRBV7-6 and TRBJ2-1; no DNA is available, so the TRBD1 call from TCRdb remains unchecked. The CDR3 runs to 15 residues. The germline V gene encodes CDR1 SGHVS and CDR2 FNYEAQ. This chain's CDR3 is CASSLGGQGSNEQFF.

CDR3: CAISESLSSGNTIYF. This sequence joins TRBV10-3 and TRBJ1-3. The CDR3 length is 15 residues. Germline-derived CDR1 and CDR2 are ENHRY and SYGVKD.

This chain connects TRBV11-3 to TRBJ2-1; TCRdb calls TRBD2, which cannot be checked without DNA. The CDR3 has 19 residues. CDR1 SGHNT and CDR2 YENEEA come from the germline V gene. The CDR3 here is CASSPLENLAGDSYNEQFF.

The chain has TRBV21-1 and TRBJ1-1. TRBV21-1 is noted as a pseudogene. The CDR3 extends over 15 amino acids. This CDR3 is CASSRAGYPNTEAFF.

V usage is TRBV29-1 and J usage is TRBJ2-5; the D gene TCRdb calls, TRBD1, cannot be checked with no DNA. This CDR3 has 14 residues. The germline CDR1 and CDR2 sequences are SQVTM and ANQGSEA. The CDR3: CSVLEPGQEETQYF. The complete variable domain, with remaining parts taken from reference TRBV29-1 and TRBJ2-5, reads SAVISQKPSRDICQRGTSLTIQCQVDSQVTMMFWYRQQPGQSLTLIATANQGSEATYESGFVIDKFPISRPNLTFSTLTVSNMSPEDSSIYLCSVLEPGQEETQYFGPGTRLLVL.

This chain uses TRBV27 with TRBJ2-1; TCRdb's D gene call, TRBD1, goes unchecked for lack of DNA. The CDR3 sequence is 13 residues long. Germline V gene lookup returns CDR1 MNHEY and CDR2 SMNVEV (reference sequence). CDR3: CASSLSPPHEQFF.